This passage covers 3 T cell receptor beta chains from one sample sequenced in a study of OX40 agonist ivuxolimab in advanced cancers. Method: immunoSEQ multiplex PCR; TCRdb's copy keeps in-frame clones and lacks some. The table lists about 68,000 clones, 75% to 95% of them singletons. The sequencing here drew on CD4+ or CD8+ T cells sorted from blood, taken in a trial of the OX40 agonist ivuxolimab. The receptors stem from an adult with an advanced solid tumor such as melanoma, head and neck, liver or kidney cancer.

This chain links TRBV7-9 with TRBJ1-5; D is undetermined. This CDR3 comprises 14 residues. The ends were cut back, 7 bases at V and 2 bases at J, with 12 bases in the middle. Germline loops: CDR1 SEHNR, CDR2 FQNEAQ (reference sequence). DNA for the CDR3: TGTGCCAGCACCAGCGGAGTGGGCAATCAGCCCCAGCATTTT. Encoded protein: CASTSGVGNQPQHF.

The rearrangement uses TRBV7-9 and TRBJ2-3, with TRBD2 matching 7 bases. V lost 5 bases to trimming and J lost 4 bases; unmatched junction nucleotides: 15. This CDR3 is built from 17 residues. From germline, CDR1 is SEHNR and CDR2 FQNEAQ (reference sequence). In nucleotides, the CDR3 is TGTGCCAGCAGCCCACGGGGGGAGGGCCCCGGACCAGATACGCAGTATTTT. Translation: CASSPRGEGPGPDTQYF.

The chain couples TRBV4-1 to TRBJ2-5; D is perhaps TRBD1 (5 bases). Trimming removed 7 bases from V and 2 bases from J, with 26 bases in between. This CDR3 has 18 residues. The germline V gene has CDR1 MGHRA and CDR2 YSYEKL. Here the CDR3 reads CASTPHAGPGQLQETQYF. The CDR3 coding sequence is TGCGCCAGCACCCCCCACGCCGGACCCGGACAATTACAAGAGACCCAGTACTTC.